This is a list of T cell receptor beta chains from one sample in a study of T cell responses to AZD1222 COVID-19 vaccine. Here immunoSEQ multiplex PCR was the method, and the copy in TCRdb shows in-frame clones only, minus some. The data show some 150,000 clones, around 90% seen once. The source was peripheral blood, collected on day 0 of AZD1222 vaccination. The receptors were gathered from an adult in good health. Each CDR3 is given with its conserved first and last residue. A D gene is named only where the DNA matches it firmly. Clone sizes are given selectively: once, few, many, or a class where the clone is expanded.

D,size,V,J,DNA,CDR3
TRBD1,NA,TRBV2,TRBJ2-7,TGTGCCAGCCTGACAGGGACCTACGTTGAGCAGTACTTC,CASLTGTYVEQYF
NA,NA,TRBV18,TRBJ1-5,TGTGCCAGCTCACCGGGAGGGGATCAGCCCCAGCATTTT,CASSPGGDQPQHF
NA,NA,TRBV9,TRBJ2-7,TGTGCCAGCAGCGTAGGCCCCCTTGGGGAGCAGTACTTC,CASSVGPLGEQYF
TRBD1,NA,TRBV19,TRBJ1-5,TGTGCCAGTAGGGCAGACTTTCAGGGGGCCGCCCAGCCCCAGCATTTT,CASRADFQGAAQPQHF
NA,NA,TRBV7-2,TRBJ1-6,TGTGCCAGCAGCTTAGTCCCATTTCCCGATAATTCACCCCTCCACTTT,CASSLVPFPDNSPLHF
NA,NA,TRBV12-3/TRBV12-4,TRBJ2-3,TGTGCCAGCAGCACTCAGGGAAATACGCAGTATTTT,CASSTQGNTQYF
NA,NA,TRBV3-1/TRBV3-2,TRBJ2-5,TGTGCCAGCAGTCACTATCCTCGGGGGAAGGAGACCCAGTACTTC,CASSHYPRGKETQYF
NA,NA,TRBV19,TRBJ2-1,TGTGCCAGTAGTATCGGGCGGAGAGAGCAGTTCTTC,CASSIGRREQFF
TRBD1,NA,TRBV27,TRBJ2-7,TGTGCCAGCAACCCTACGACAGGGGGCGAGCAGTACTTC,CASNPTTGGEQYF
NA,few,TRBV25-1,TRBJ2-1,TGTGCCAGCAGTGGTCACGACAGGGGAGGGTACAATGAGCAGTTCTTC,CASSGHDRGGYNEQFF
NA,once,TRBV5-1,TRBJ2-1,TGCGCCAGCAGGGACTCGGCCTGGGGTTACAATGAGCAGTTCTTC,CASRDSAWGYNEQFF
NA,NA,TRBV7-2,TRBJ2-5,TGTGCCAGCACCCAAATGGGGACCCAGTACTTC,CASTQMGTQYF